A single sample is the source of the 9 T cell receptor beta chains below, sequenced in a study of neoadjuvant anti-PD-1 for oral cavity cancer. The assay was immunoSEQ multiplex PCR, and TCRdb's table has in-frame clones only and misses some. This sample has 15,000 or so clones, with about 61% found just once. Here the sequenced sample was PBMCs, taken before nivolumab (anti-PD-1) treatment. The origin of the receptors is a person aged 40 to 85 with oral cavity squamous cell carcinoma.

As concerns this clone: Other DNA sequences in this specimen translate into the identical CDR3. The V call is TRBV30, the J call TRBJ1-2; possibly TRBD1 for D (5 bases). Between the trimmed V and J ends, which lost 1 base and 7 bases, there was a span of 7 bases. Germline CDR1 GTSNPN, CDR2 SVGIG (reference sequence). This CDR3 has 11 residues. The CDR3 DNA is TGTGCCTGGAGTGAAGGGGTTGGCTACACCTTC. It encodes CAWSEGVGYTF.

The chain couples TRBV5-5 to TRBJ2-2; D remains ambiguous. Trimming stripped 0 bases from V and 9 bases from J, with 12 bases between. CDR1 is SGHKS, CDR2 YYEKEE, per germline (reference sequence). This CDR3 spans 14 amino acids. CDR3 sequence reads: CASSLDSIGRELFF. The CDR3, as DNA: TGTGCCAGCAGCTTGGATTCGATAGGGAGGGAGCTGTTTTTT.

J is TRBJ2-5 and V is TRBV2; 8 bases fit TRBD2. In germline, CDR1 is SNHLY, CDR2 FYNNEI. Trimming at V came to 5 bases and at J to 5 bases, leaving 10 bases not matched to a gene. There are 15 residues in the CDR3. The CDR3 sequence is CASSPGTSSSETQYF. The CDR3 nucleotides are TGTGCCAGCAGTCCCGGGACTAGTAGTTCGGAGACCCAGTACTTC.

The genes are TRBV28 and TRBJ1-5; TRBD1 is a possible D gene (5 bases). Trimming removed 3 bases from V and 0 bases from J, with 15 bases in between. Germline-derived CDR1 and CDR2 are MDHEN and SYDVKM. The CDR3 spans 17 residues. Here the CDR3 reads CASSLQGGGYSNQPQHF. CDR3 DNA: TGTGCCAGCAGTTTGCAGGGAGGAGGGTATAGCAATCAGCCCCAGCATTTT. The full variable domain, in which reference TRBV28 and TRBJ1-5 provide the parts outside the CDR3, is DVKVTQSSRYLVKRTGEKVFLECVQDMDHENMFWYRQDPGLGLRLIYFSYDVKMKEKGDIPEGYSVSREKKERFSLILESASTNQTSMYLCASSLQGGGYSNQPQHFGDGTRLSIL.

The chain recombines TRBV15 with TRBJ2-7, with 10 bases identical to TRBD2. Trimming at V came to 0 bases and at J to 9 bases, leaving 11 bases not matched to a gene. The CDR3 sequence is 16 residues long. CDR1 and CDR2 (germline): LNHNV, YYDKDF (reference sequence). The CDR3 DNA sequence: TGTGCCACCAGCAGAGAGTCGTCTAGCGGGAGAGGGGCGCAGTACTTC. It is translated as CATSRESSSGRGAQYF. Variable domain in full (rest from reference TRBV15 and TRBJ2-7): DAMVIQNPRYQVTQFGKPVTLSCSQTLNHNVMYWYQQKSSQAPKLLFHYYDKDFNNEADTPDNFQSRRPNTSFCFLDIRSPGLGDTAMYLCATSRESSSGRGAQYFGPGTRLTVT.

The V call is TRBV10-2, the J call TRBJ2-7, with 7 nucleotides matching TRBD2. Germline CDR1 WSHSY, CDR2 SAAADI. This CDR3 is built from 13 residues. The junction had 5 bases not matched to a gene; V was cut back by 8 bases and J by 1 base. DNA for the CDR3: TGCGCCAGCGGGGTACTAGCGTCCTACGAGCAGTACTTC. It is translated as CASGVLASYEQYF.

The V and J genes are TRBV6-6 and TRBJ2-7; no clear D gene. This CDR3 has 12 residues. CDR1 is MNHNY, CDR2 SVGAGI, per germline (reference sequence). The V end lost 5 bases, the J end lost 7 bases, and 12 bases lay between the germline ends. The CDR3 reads CASSPQLREQYF. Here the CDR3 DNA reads TGTGCCAGCAGTCCCCAACTACGGGAGCAGTACTTC.

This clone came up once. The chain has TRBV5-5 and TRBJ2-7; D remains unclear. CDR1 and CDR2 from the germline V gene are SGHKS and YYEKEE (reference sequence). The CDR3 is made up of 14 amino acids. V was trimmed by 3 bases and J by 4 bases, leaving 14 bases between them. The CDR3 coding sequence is TGTGCCAGCAGCTCTAAAGTAGTGGTGTACGAGCAGTACTTC. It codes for CASSSKVVVYEQYF.

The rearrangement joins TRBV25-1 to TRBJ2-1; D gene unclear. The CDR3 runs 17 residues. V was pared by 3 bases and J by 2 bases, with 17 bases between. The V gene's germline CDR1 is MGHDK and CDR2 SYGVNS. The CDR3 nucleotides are TGTGCCAGCAGTGACCCGACCCCGGACCACCCCTACAATGAGCAGTTCTTC. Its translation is CASSDPTPDHPYNEQFF.